This TCR beta chain came from a study of Graves' ophthalmopathy and Graves' hyperthyroidism. About this clonotype itself: Its antigen is not identified. Because the CDR3's place on the DNA is in doubt, the DNA is left out and the CDR3 is given as listed by TCRdb.

RNA transcripts provided the template for amplifying TCR beta CDR3 regions. First-round RT-PCR employed HTBI primers, with a second-round multiplex PCR after it. TCRdb re-derived calls from the multiplex PCR reads in MiXCR, one entry per CDR3 protein. The data contain roughly 50,000 distinct CDR3 sequences, roughly half of them singletons. Study findings and constraints: Blood also harbored most expanded thyroid clonotypes above 0.001 frequency.

Per the germline V gene, CDR1 is SNHLY and CDR2 is FYNNEI. The CDR3 is 21 amino acids long, termini counted. Material for sequencing was peripheral blood. The chain joins TRBV2 to TRBJ1-3; the table's D call TRBD1 went unverified against the DNA. This sequence originates from an adult woman with Graves' ophthalmopathy. The CDR3 is CASTLQGTDTEAFFGQGTIYF.